Sequencing of this T cell receptor (beta chain) was carried out in a study of T cells in localized non-small cell lung cancer. In the case of this clone: As yet, its antigen is unknown.

Samples of adjacent lung lacking atypia were obtained no closer than 2 cm to the tumor margin. Study conclusions and caveats: Peak T cell clonality was found in uninvolved adjacent lung, exceeding tumor. Patients showing higher blood T cell density tended to see longer overall survival. Across samples, adjacent lung featured a median roughly 60 of the top 100 tumor clones.

The repertoire was sequenced with immunoSEQ multiplex PCR; TCRdb's copy has only in-frame clones and lacks some. The data show 850 to 1,000 clones, around 20% seen once. Trimming took 4 bases from V and 0 from J; bases not matched to a gene: 5. The CDR3 loop spans 15 amino acids. CDR1 SGHRS and CDR2 YFSETQ come from the germline V gene. The sequence was collected from a woman aged 40 to 75 with stage II lung adenocarcinoma. The sample was normal lung tissue next to the tumor, taken before any cancer treatment. This sequence joins TRBV5-1 and TRBJ2-3; TRBD1 matches at 7 bases. Here the CDR3 DNA reads TGCGCCAGCAGCACCGGGACAGCAAGCACAGATACGCAGTATTTT. As protein: CASSTGTASTDTQYF.